This T cell receptor beta chain appears in the sequencing data of a study of T cells expressing NK-cell markers. Overall study results and limits: In several donors, dominant clonotypes made up about 28.3-65% of CD3+CD56-NKG2C+ cells.

TCRdb re-called the 5' RACE reads and gives one entry per CDR3 protein, without DNA. Here the sample table reports roughly 180,000 distinct CDR3 sequences. Germline-derived CDR1 and CDR2 are LGHDT and YNNKEL (reference sequence). This CDR3 is built from 16 residues. A remark on this clonotype: The antigen remains undetermined.

The chain couples TRBV3-1 to TRBJ2-3; TCRdb indicates TRBD2, and absent DNA this call remains unverified. Sequenced input: blood T cells: a sorted CD56 or NKG2C T cell subset, CD4+ or CD8+ T cells, or bulk PBMC T cells (not recorded which). The TCR comes from a woman aged 18-70 years in good health. Here the CDR3 reads CASSAASGSITDTQYF.